This T cell receptor (beta chain) was sequenced for a study of regulatory T cells in long-lasting Graves disease (dated by TCRdb to about 2021). Regarding the complete study: Antithyroid drugs had been taken for less than 3 months by newly diagnosed Graves' disease patients. This study used TCR sequencing and RNA sequencing of peripheral blood to compare persistent Graves' disease patients against newly diagnosed Graves' disease patients. The study was conducted in China and was registered as a clinical trial. A total of 33 samples underwent TCR sequencing, from around 13 patients with persistent Graves' disease and some 20 patients with newly diagnosed Graves' disease. General conclusions and limits of the study: More public clonotypes were shared among persistent patients (roughly 2,700) than among newly diagnosed patients (roughly 1,000). Persistent Graves' disease patients showed lower TCR Shannon entropy and fewer highly expanded clones than newly diagnosed patients, suggesting clonal expansion. The small sample size was acknowledged by the authors as a limitation that may reduce accuracy. Preferential use of TRBV28, TRBJ1-2 and TRBJ2-5 was observed in persistent disease, whereas TRBV20-1 and TRBJ2-1 were favored in newly diagnosed disease. Sequencing and analysis were limited to the TCR beta chain. Peripheral blood alone was examined, since thyroid tissue, which constituted the primary lesion, could not be accessed.

Ten or more counts support this clonotype. Its antigen remains unidentified. No clone much larger than this one lies a single base away; base qualities are absent. Reading the label with the study, this specimen's time point is: newly diagnosed GD, antithyroid drugs for less than 3 months. RNA was extracted from PBMCs in TRIzol for both TCR sequencing and RNA sequencing. Graves' disease was diagnosed according to American Thyroid Association guidelines. Patients for the study were recruited at an endocrinology department in Xi'an, China. From each patient, 7.5 to 10 milliliters of peripheral blood was collected into an EDTA anticoagulant tube. Ficoll Paque Plus density gradient separation was used to isolate PBMCs, and no further T cell sorting was performed. An Agilent 2100 Bioanalyzer and agarose gel were used to assess RNA quality, and a NanoDrop 2000 was used to measure RNA concentration. Reading the germline V gene gives CDR1 SNHLY and CDR2 FYNNEI. The CDR3 runs 12 residues from the cysteine to the phenylalanine. Only CDR3 DNA is held: 36 bases, read in frame from base 1. V is reduced by 10 bases and J by 2 bases, leaving a spacing of 10 bases between them.

The library was obtained by multiplex PCR. TCRdb shows the sequencer as Illumina HiSeq 4000. To build TCR beta libraries, CDR3 regions were amplified by Arm-PCR using iRepertoire HTBI primers. Before sequencing, the PCR products went through gel purification. The original methods were these. A total of fewer than 70 TRBV and 14 TRBJ segments were identified across samples and were used for gene usage analysis of CDR3 amino acid clonotypes. COPE and FqMerger were used to merge filtered high-quality paired reads into contigs. BLAST was used to align contigs to IMGT TRBV, TRBD and TRBJ reference genes, and CDR3 was defined according to IMGT. Highly expanded clones were defined as clonotypes with a frequency above 0.1%. Shannon entropy served as the measure of repertoire diversity, while the Gini coefficient captured V-J evenness. A clonotype was considered public if more than one individual shared it. Clones were called with MiXCR by TCRdb after fastp trimmed the public reads at Q25, and only in-frame beta chains were retained. Every distinct CDR3 protein forms one entry, paired with its most common genes and DNA. These V and J calls rely on TCRdb rather than the paper's analysis. The table for this sample lists about 530,000 distinct CDR3 sequences; more than 15% of them were counted only once. The ten biggest clones cover about 25% of the sample.

These data also formed part of another study, on T cells in Graves' hyperthyroidism and ophthalmopathy. Drawing on the second study: A patient counted as having stable Graves' hyperthyroidism if no progression to ophthalmopathy occurred over 18 months of follow-up. Hyperthyroidism patients were newly diagnosed, had a disease duration of under 2 months, and were aged 18 to 65 years. The study excluded patients with uncontrolled infections, other autoimmune diseases, pregnancy or lactation. Diagnoses were based on clinical symptoms, serum thyroxine and TRAb, thyroid ultrasound and orbital computed tomography. A first-round RT-PCR of the TCR CDR3 used the HTBI primer set with the Qiagen OneStep RT-PCR kit. Most expanded thyroid clonotypes (frequency above 0.001) were also detected in blood, suggesting blood repertoires may reflect thyroid immune responses. In cross-validation, a model built on a 13 V-J signature told ophthalmopathy apart from stable hyperthyroidism with less than 90% sensitivity and approximately 81% specificity, and in testing the same model reached 80%/75%. In validation, the model predicted progression to ophthalmopathy with 60% to 71% sensitivity and approximately 74% specificity, a median of 6.5 months before onset. To identify TCR V-J signatures that set the groups apart, the researchers used a discovery cohort of approximately 98 patients, made up of 40 to 45 with Graves' ophthalmopathy and 55 to 65 with stable Graves' hyperthyroidism. Whether ophthalmopathy could be predicted prospectively was tested in an independent validation cohort made up of approximately 19 hyperthyroidism patients plus 17 patients who later progressed to ophthalmopathy. The approximately 90 discovery patients were randomly split 7:3 into training and test sets. In addition, the study compared T-cell repertoires in thyroid tissue and in blood from five to seven Graves' hyperthyroidism patients. After sampling, hyperthyroidism patients received methimazole starting at 30 mg daily, and ophthalmopathy patients received high-dose intravenous methylprednisolone. Libraries were constructed in a second round of multiplex PCR, after which size selection and purification were carried out. The libraries were sequenced on an Illumina HiSeq2000 using paired-end 100 bp reads. Raw data were processed with SOAPnuke, discarding reads with adapters, uncalled bases, mean Phred below 15, or no exact constant-primer or identifier match. COPE v1.2.5 was used to merge the high-quality paired reads, and each unique nucleotide sequence was defined as a clonotype. MiTCR v1.1 was used to align the clonotypes against IMGT TRBV, TRBD and TRBJ reference segments. The analysis was restricted to V-J combinations with a frequency above 0.0001, which together covered just over 98% of the repertoires. A TCS score was defined as the ratio between F50 (clonal expansion) and ExV (chaos), using BLOSUM62-based TCRdist between CDR3 peptides within each V-J. Welch's t-statistics and random forest reduced around 510 V-J features to under 15, which were used in a naive Bayes classifier (R e1071). No statistical method was used to fix the sample size in advance, and group allocation was not hidden from the investigators. The paper reports TCR Vbeta CDR3 sequencing of over 130 peripheral blood samples: under 45 ophthalmopathy, fewer than 85 hyperthyroidism and around 17 progressor patients.

The starting material was peripheral blood mononuclear cells (PBMCs), obtained at new diagnosis, from a patient treated with antithyroid drugs. This sequence was found in a woman aged 35 to 59 with Graves disease. Donor details come from another sample of the same person, matched by shared clones. The chain couples TRBV2 to TRBJ2-3; the D gene is possibly TRBD1 or TRBD2, with 5 bases matching each. The DNA sequence is given as TGTGCCACCGGGACCCTCACAGATACGCAGTATTTT. Translated, this gives CATGTLTDTQYF.